Listed below are T cell receptor beta chains from one sample, sequenced in a study of cytomegalovirus exposure and HLA in healthy donors. The assay was immunoSEQ multiplex PCR, and TCRdb's table has in-frame clones only and misses some. The data contain around 210,000 clones, 80% to 90% of them singletons. The sample taken for sequencing was PBMCs. The source is a girl aged 2 to 10 in good health and CMV-seronegative. The CDR3 runs from the conserved cysteine through the conserved F or W. D genes are given only for firm matches. Clone size appears in some rows only: once, few, many, or a class for an expanded clone.

V gene	D gene	clone size	J gene	CDR3 protein	CDR3 DNA
TRBV2	-	once	TRBJ1-2	CASSSLATANYGYTF	TGTGCCAGCAGTTCGCTAGCCACGGCTAACTATGGCTACACCTTC
TRBV7-9	TRBD2	-	TRBJ2-1	CASSLEVSGFHNEQFF	TGTGCCAGCAGCTTAGAAGTTAGCGGGTTTCACAATGAGCAGTTCTTC
TRBV7-9	TRBD2	few	TRBJ2-3	CASSFPSGTSTDTQYF	TGTGCCAGCAGCTTTCCTAGCGGGACTAGCACAGATACGCAGTATTTT
TRBV7-9	-	-	TRBJ2-3	CASSRPGSTDTQYF	TGTGCCAGCAGCCGACCCGGGAGCACAGATACGCAGTATTTT
TRBV5-4	-	-	TRBJ1-2	CASSRDIGGYTF	TGTGCCAGCAGCCGGGACATAGGCGGCTACACCTTC
TRBV5-1	TRBD2	few	TRBJ2-5	CASSPLAGGKETQYF	TGCGCCAGCAGCCCTTTAGCGGGAGGGAAAGAGACCCAGTACTTC
TRBV19	-	few	TRBJ1-1	CASSQGYGFLAFF	TGTGCCAGTAGTCAGGGGTACGGCTTTTTGGCTTTCTTT
TRBV18	-	once	TRBJ2-2	CASSPLEGGHNTGELFF	TGTGCCAGCTCACCATTGGAGGGCGGACACAACACCGGGGAGCTGTTTTTT
TRBV30	-	-	TRBJ2-5	CACGRNLETQYF	TGTGCCTGTGGGAGGAACTTAGAGACCCAGTACTTC
TRBV5-4	TRBD1	-	TRBJ2-2	CASSLAAGGVGELFF	TGTGCCAGCAGCTTGGCCGCAGGGGGTGTCGGGGAGCTGTTTTTT
TRBV2	TRBD1	-	TRBJ1-2	CASLTTGNYGYTF	TGTGCCAGCCTTACGACAGGGAACTATGGCTACACCTTC
TRBV4-1	-	-	TRBJ1-1	CASSHQMGRTEAFF	TGCGCCAGCAGCCATCAAATGGGGAGGACTGAAGCTTTCTTT
TRBV2	TRBD2	few	TRBJ2-1	CASSAITSGPYNEQFF	TGTGCCAGCAGTGCGATTACTAGCGGACCCTACAATGAGCAGTTCTTC
TRBV4-1	-	-	TRBJ2-2	CASSQESLGSWELFF	TGCGCCAGCAGCCAAGAATCTCTCGGGAGTTGGGAGCTGTTTTTT
TRBV5-1	TRBD2	-	TRBJ2-1	CASRNTAGASSYNEQFF	TGCGCCAGCAGGAACACAGCGGGGGCCAGCTCCTACAATGAGCAGTTCTTC
TRBV7-9	TRBD2	-	TRBJ2-6	CASSLTSGSAGANVLTF	TGTGCCAGCAGCTTAACTAGCGGGAGCGCTGGGGCCAACGTCCTGACTTTC
TRBV5-4	TRBD2	-	TRBJ2-5	CASSLGRTSGGEPQETQYF	TGTGCCAGCAGCTTGGGGAGGACTAGCGGGGGGGAACCGCAAGAGACCCAGTACTTC
TRBV7-6	TRBD2	once	TRBJ2-2	CASARLAATGELFF	TGTGCCAGCGCCCGCCTAGCGGCCACCGGGGAGCTGTTTTTT
TRBV2	TRBD1	-	TRBJ1-1	CATGQGWGEAFF	TGTGCCACCGGACAGGGCTGGGGTGAAGCTTTCTTT
TRBV7-6	-	-	TRBJ2-7	CASSEMTGLLDEQYF	TGTGCCAGCAGCGAGATGACAGGACTCTTAGACGAGCAGTACTTC
TRBV5-1	TRBD1	-	TRBJ1-2	CASSLVAGGNYGYTF	TGCGCCAGCAGCTTGGTGGCAGGGGGTAACTATGGCTACACCTTC
TRBV6-1	-	-	TRBJ2-7	CASSEGDGGTTYEQYF	TGTGCCAGCAGTGAAGGGGATGGGGGGACCACCTACGAGCAGTACTTC
TRBV9	TRBD2	-	TRBJ2-7	CASSPRAGGAYEQYF	TGTGCCAGCAGCCCACGAGCGGGGGGGGCCTACGAGCAGTACTTC
TRBV2	TRBD2	-	TRBJ2-1	CASPGLAFGNEQFF	TGTGCCAGCCCGGGACTAGCTTTCGGCAATGAGCAGTTCTTC
TRBV6-1	-	-	TRBJ2-2	CASSEAAENTGELFF	TGTGCCAGCAGTGAAGCAGCGGAAAACACCGGGGAGCTGTTTTTT
TRBV7-9	-	few	TRBJ1-1	CASRDSQNTEAFF	TGTGCCAGCAGGGACAGCCAGAACACTGAAGCTTTCTTT
TRBV7-9	TRBD1	-	TRBJ1-2	CASSPRAGTGKGDGYTF	TGTGCCAGCAGCCCCAGGGCCGGGACAGGGAAAGGGGATGGCTACACCTTC
TRBV2	-	-	TRBJ1-6	CASSRDQVASSPLHF	TGTGCCAGCAGTAGAGATCAGGTCGCCAGTTCACCCCTCCACTTT
TRBV7-2	TRBD1	-	TRBJ2-7	CASSFSPTGESYEQYF	TGTGCCAGCAGTTTCTCCCCGACAGGGGAATCCTACGAGCAGTACTTC
TRBV19	-	-	TRBJ1-5	CASSIGGYQPQHF	TGTGCCAGTAGTATCGGAGGGTATCAGCCCCAGCATTTT
TRBV29-1	-	-	TRBJ2-7	CSVETTGDIFRGWQYF	TGCAGCGTTGAAACGACGGGGGATATTTTTCGTGGTTGGCAGTACTTC